Each of the 17 T cell receptor beta chains below was sequenced from the same sample in a study of PD-L1 blockade in urothelial cancer (dated by TCRdb to 2015 to 2018). Library preparation used the immunoSEQ multiplex PCR assay. The clones in this table, taken by TCRdb from immuneACCESS, are in-frame only. Not every clone is retained; where verified, under half of the shortfall comes from an unresolved V gene, and the cause of the rest is unknown. Within this sample are 41,000 or so clones, with 70% to 85% of them counted one time only. The ten largest account for 18% of the sample. Source: PBMCs, taken around atezolizumab (anti-PD-L1) treatment. The source of these receptors is a man in his 60s with urothelial cancer.

The rearrangement uses TRBV19 and TRBJ2-3; 13 nucleotides agree with TRBD2. V trimming: 5 bases; J trimming: 1 base; junction bases outside the gene matches: 3. The CDR3 sequence is 16 residues long. The germline V gene has CDR1 LNHDA and CDR2 SQIVND (reference sequence). The CDR3 is CASSSGLAGRTDTQYF. In DNA, the CDR3 is TGTGCCAGTAGTTCGGGACTAGCGGGGCGCACAGATACGCAGTATTTT.

This clone was seen a handful of times. The chain recombines TRBV28 with TRBJ2-7; 9 bases agree with TRBD1. The CDR3 is made up of 19 amino acids. Germline V gene data show CDR1 as MDHEN and CDR2 as SYDVKM. J lost 4 bases, V lost 4 bases, and 20 bases had no gene match. CDR3 sequence (DNA): TGTGCCAGCAGTTCCACCCGCTATTCATCGGGACAGGGTATTTACGAGCAGTACTTC. Residues: CASSSTRYSSGQGIYEQYF.

The rearrangement joins TRBV5-1 to TRBJ1-4; TRBD1 matches 10 bases. Losses at the gene ends were 4 bases for V and 2 bases for J; bases not matched to a gene: 2. The CDR3 sequence is 15 residues long. Germline V lookup: CDR1 SGHRS, CDR2 YFSETQ. The CDR3 loop is CASSADRGTNEKLFF. CDR3 coding DNA: TGCGCCAGCAGCGCGGACAGGGGGACTAATGAAAAACTGTTTTTT. Full variable domain (outside the CDR3, taken from reference TRBV5-1 and TRBJ1-4): KAGVTQTPRYLIKTRGQQVTLSCSPISGHRSVSWYQQTPGQGLQFLFEYFSETQRNKGNFPGRFSGRQFSNSRSEMNVSTLELGDSALYLCASSADRGTNEKLFFGSGTQLSVL.

This clone was seen just once. V and J are TRBV4-2 and TRBJ1-1; D may be TRBD1 (5 bases). The CDR3 loop spans 18 amino acids. V was pared by 1 base and J by 2 bases, with 20 bases between. The V gene's germline CDR1 is LGHNA and CDR2 YNFKEQ. As DNA, the CDR3 is TGTGCCAGCAGCCAAGCTATCGGACACCAGAGAATCAACACTGAAGCTTTCTTT. Its translation is CASSQAIGHQRINTEAFF.

The rearrangement joins TRBV5-6 to TRBJ2-3; weak D call: TRBD1 (6 bases). The germline gives CDR1 SGHDT, CDR2 YYEEEE. The CDR3 sequence is 14 residues long. V was trimmed by 3 bases and J by 0 bases, leaving 8 bases between them. The CDR3 nucleotides are TGTGCCAGCAGCTACGACAGGAGCACAGATACGCAGTATTTT. Amino acids: CASSYDRSTDTQYF. The full variable domain, with the rest looked up from reference TRBV5-6 and TRBJ2-3, is DAGVTQSPTHLIKTRGQQVTLRCSPKSGHDTVSWYQQALGQGPQFIFQYYEEEERQRGNFPDRFSGHQFPNYSSELNVNALLLGDSALYLCASSYDRSTDTQYFGPGTRLTVL.

This clone turned up a few times. V is TRBV7-8 and J is TRBJ1-6, with 10 positions matching TRBD1. CDR3 length: 14 amino acids. V lost 1 base and J lost 14; bases outside the gene matches: 5. Germline assignment: CDR1 SGHVS and CDR2 FQNEAQ. The CDR3 protein is CASSLGTGGDSLHF. CDR3 nucleotides: TGTGCCAGCAGCTTAGGGACAGGGGGTGATTCCCTCCACTTT.

This clone was detected only once. This chain uses TRBV28 with TRBJ1-4; TRBD1 aligns across 7 bases. Unmatched junction bases numbered 7, after V lost 6 bases and J lost 0 bases. Germline V gene sequence: CDR1 MDHEN, CDR2 SYDVKM. This CDR3 is built from 16 residues. CDR3 amino acids: CASSPRQGATNEKLFF. CDR3 nucleotides: TGTGCCAGCAGCCCTCGACAGGGCGCAACTAATGAAAAACTGTTTTTT.

This sequence joins TRBV5-1 and TRBJ2-1, with 10 bases identical to TRBD2. The CDR3 spans 17 residues. Per germline, CDR1 SGHRS and CDR2 YFSETQ. V dropped 4 bases and J dropped 1; count of bases not matched to a gene: 8. The CDR3 DNA is TGCGCCAGCAGCCAAAGAGCGGGGGGGCCATCCTACAATGAGCAGTTCTTC. Its protein product is CASSQRAGGPSYNEQFF.

This clone was seen a single time. The chain recombines TRBV2 with TRBJ1-2, with D possibly matching TRBD1 (5 bases). The V and J ends lost 3 bases and 7 bases respectively, with 15 bases between them. This CDR3 is 14 amino acids long. Germline V gene sequence: CDR1 SNHLY, CDR2 FYNNEI. CDR3 loop: CASSEAGSDFGYTF. In nucleotides, the CDR3 is TGTGCCAGCAGTGAGGCAGGGTCGGATTTTGGCTACACCTTC.

The rearrangement uses TRBV11-2 and TRBJ1-6; D is ambiguous. CDR1 and CDR2 (germline): SGHAT, FQNNGV. Trimming removed 0 bases at V and 7 bases at J, with 7 bases between. The CDR3 runs 14 residues. The CDR3 is CASSLDHSNSPLHF. In nucleotides, the CDR3 is TGTGCCAGCAGCTTAGACCATTCCAATTCACCCCTCCACTTT.

The rearrangement joins TRBV7-2 to TRBJ2-7, with 8 bases lining up with TRBD2. Looked up from germline, CDR1 is SGHTA and CDR2 is FQGNSA. This CDR3 has 18 residues. The J segment lost 0 bases and the V segment lost 4 bases, leaving 14 bases of the junction unmatched. CDR3 nucleotide sequence: TGTGCCAGCAGCTCGGTGGGGGTTACTAGCGGTTTCTCCTACGAGCAGTACTTC. Translation: CASSSVGVTSGFSYEQYF.

CDR3 coding DNA: TGTGCCAGCTCACCGGACAGGGGAGCTGATGAAAAACTGTTTTTT. It encodes CASSPDRGADEKLFF. The chain uses TRBV18 and TRBJ1-4; 9 nucleotides line up with TRBD1. V lost 3 bases, J lost 6 bases, and 5 bases stayed unmatched. This CDR3 has 15 amino acids. The V gene's germline CDR1 is KGHSH and CDR2 LQKENI.

The genes are TRBV5-1 and TRBJ2-1; 7 bases map to TRBD1. The CDR3 totals 15 residues. Germline CDR1 is SGHRS and CDR2 is YFSETQ. Losses at the gene ends were 2 bases for V and 0 bases for J; bases not matched to a gene: 2. The CDR3 spells CASSFAGGSYNEQFF. DNA for the CDR3: TGCGCCAGCAGCTTCGCAGGGGGCTCCTACAATGAGCAGTTCTTC.

The rearrangement links TRBV14 to TRBJ1-6; D is unresolved. This CDR3 has 14 residues. V dropped 1 base and J dropped 7 bases, with 8 bases sitting between them. Per germline, CDR1 SGHDN and CDR2 FVKESK. The CDR3 DNA follows: TGTGCCAGCAGCCAAGCCAGACTAAATTCACCCCTCCACTTT. It codes for CASSQARLNSPLHF.

The chain combines TRBV6-1 with TRBJ1-3; tentative D call: TRBD1 (6 bases). Looked up from germline, CDR1 is MNHNS and CDR2 is SASEGT. The CDR3 spans 16 residues. Trimming removed 2 bases from V and 0 bases from J, with 11 bases in between. Written as DNA, the CDR3 is TGTGCCAGCAGTGAACGGGGGGGCTCCTCTGGAAACACCATATATTTT. Translating it yields CASSERGGSSGNTIYF.

This clone was counted only a few times. The rearrangement uses TRBV18 and TRBJ1-1; D possibly corresponds to TRBD1 (6 bases). The germline V gene has CDR1 KGHSH and CDR2 LQKENI. The CDR3 has 13 residues. V was cut by 4 bases and J by 1 base, with 7 bases left in between. The chain's CDR3 is CASSRGQNTEAFF. The CDR3 DNA reads as TGTGCCAGCTCACGGGGACAGAACACTGAAGCTTTCTTT.

The chain couples TRBV10-2 to TRBJ1-5; perhaps TRBD1 as D (5 bases). CDR1 and CDR2 from the germline V gene are WSHSY and SAAADI. V dropped 2 bases and J dropped 6 bases, with 26 bases sitting between them. There are 19 residues in the CDR3. CDR3 in amino acids: CASSEPDNRDFWGGQPQHF. In DNA form, the CDR3 reads TGCGCCAGCAGTGAGCCAGACAACCGGGACTTTTGGGGTGGTCAGCCCCAGCATTTT.